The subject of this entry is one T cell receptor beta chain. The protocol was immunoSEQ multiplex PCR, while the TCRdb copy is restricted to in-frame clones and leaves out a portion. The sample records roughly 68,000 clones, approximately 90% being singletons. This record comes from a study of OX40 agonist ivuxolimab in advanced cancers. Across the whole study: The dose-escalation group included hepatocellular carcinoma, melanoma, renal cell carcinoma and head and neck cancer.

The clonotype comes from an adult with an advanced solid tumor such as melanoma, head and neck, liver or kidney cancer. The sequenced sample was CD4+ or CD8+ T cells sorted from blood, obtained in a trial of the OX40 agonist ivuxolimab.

CDR3 nucleotides: TGTGCCAGCAGTTACGGGGTTAGCGCAGATACGCAGTATTTT. Protein: CASSYGVSADTQYF. This sequence joins TRBV6-5 and TRBJ2-3, with D maybe TRBD2 (5 bases). Germline V gives CDR1 MNHEY, CDR2 SVGAGI. V lost 2 bases and J 4 bases, leaving 10 bases between the germline ends. The CDR3 totals 14 residues.